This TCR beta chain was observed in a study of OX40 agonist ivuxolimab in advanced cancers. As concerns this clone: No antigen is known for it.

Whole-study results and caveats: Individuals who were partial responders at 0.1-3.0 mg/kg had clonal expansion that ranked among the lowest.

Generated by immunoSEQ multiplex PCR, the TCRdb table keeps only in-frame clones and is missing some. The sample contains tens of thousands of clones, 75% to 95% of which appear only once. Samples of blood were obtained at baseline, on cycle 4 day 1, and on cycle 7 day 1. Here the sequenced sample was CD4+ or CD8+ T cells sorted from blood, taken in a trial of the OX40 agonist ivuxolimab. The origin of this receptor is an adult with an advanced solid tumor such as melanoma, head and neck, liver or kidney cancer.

The CDR3 coding sequence is TGTGCCAGCAGCCCCGGACAGGTTAGCTCCTACGAGCAGTACTTC. As protein: CASSPGQVSSYEQYF. This chain joins TRBV6-5 and TRBJ2-7, with 7 bases matching TRBD1. J was trimmed by 0 bases and V by 6 bases; bases with no gene match: 8. The germline CDR1 and CDR2 sequences are MNHEY and SVGAGI. The CDR3 spans 15 residues.